This entry describes one T cell receptor beta chain. Its target is not known. This record comes from a study of shared clonotypes between healthy human individuals. Donors included only healthy HIV-negative adults lacking recent acute infections or vaccinations. Nashville, Tennessee was home to all donors, each a Caucasian adult. Here immunoSEQ multiplex PCR was the method, and the copy in TCRdb shows in-frame clones only, minus some. The sample records fewer than 1.8 million clones, roughly 98.5% being singletons. Overall study results and limits: A generally larger estimated richness was seen in naive subsets than in memory subsets. An expected dependence of interdonor clonotype sharing on sequencing depth was noted.

Trimming took 7 bases from V and 1 from J, leaving 15 bases between them. This CDR3 has 15 amino acids. Germline CDR1 SGHTA, CDR2 FQGNSA. Material for sequencing was naive CD4+ T cells sorted from blood. Subset given: CD45RA+ positively selected. This receptor was obtained from a man aged 25 to 45 in good health. This chain joins TRBV7-2 and TRBJ2-3; TRBD1 might be the D (6 bases). The CDR3, as DNA: TGTGCCAGCAACGTCCAGCAGGGGCGCACAGATACGCAGTATTTT. It translates to CASNVQQGRTDTQYF.